The 25 T cell receptor beta chains in this list originate from one sample, sequenced in a study of blood T cell repertoires in COVID-19. Profiling relied on immunoSEQ multiplex PCR, and the TCRdb table lists in-frame clones only, not all of them. The repertoire holds around 250,000 clones, with about nine tenths as singletons. The specimen was peripheral blood. These receptors came from a man aged 55 to 69 with acute or convalescent COVID-19.

This chain connects TRBV2 to TRBJ2-1; 11 bases align to TRBD2. The CDR3 loop spans 14 amino acids. From germline, CDR1 is SNHLY and CDR2 FYNNEI. The J segment lost 7 bases and the V segment lost 5 bases, leaving 4 bases of the junction unmatched. The CDR3 sequence is CASSPRTSGNEQFF. The CDR3 region has the DNA TGTGCCAGCAGTCCCCGGACTAGCGGGAATGAGCAGTTCTTC.

The rearrangement uses TRBV5-8 and TRBJ1-1; the match to TRBD1 covers 8 bases. Germline CDR1 and CDR2: SGHTS and YDEGEE. CDR3 length: 16 residues. Trimming took 4 bases from V and 3 from J; bases not matched to a gene: 11. In DNA form, the CDR3 reads TGTGCCAGCAGCCTCCGAGGACAGGGTTTTGACACTGAAGCTTTCTTT. This gives the protein CASSLRGQGFDTEAFF.

The chain recombines TRBV30 with TRBJ1-4; D gene unclear. Trimming left V 2 bases short and J 4 bases short, with 8 bases between. CDR1 and CDR2 (germline): GTSNPN, SVGIG (reference sequence). This CDR3 spans 13 amino acids. The CDR3 protein is CAWSNQINEKLFF. The DNA for the CDR3 is TGTGCCTGGAGTAATCAGATTAATGAAAAACTGTTTTTT.

The rearrangement joins TRBV14 to TRBJ2-3, with 11 nucleotides matching TRBD2. Trimming removed 3 bases from V and 3 bases from J; junction bases left unmatched: 11. The CDR3 runs to 18 residues. Germline CDR1 reads SGHDN; CDR2 reads FVKESK. CDR3 amino acids: CASSQLLAGVDMTDTQYF. The CDR3 region has the DNA TGTGCCAGCAGCCAGTTACTAGCGGGAGTGGATATGACAGATACGCAGTATTTT.

The chain recombines TRBV25-1 with TRBJ1-1; a weak D match, TRBD1 (5 bases). The germline V gene encodes CDR1 MGHDK and CDR2 SYGVNS. The CDR3 sequence is 15 residues long. V was cut by 6 bases and J by 5 bases, with 19 bases left in between. CDR3 residues: CASRDSPEVGTEAFF. CDR3 nucleotide sequence: TGTGCCAGCAGAGACAGTCCCGAAGTAGGTACTGAAGCTTTCTTT.

The V gene is TRBV7-6, the J gene TRBJ1-2; D ambiguous. Germline V gene sequence: CDR1 SGHVS, CDR2 FNYEAQ. V lost 1 base to trimming and J lost 7 bases, with 10 bases between them. The CDR3 spans 13 residues. The chain's CDR3 is CASSLDRRVGYTF. Written as DNA, the CDR3 is TGTGCCAGCAGCTTAGATCGCCGCGTTGGCTACACCTTC. Complete variable domain (other parts from reference TRBV7-6 and TRBJ1-2): GAGVSQSPRYKVTKRGQDVALRCDPISGHVSLYWYRQALGQGPEFLTYFNYEAQQDKSGLPNDRFSAERPEGSISTLTIQRTEQRDSAMYRCASSLDRRVGYTFGSGTRLTVV.

The V call is TRBV6-2 or TRBV6-3, the J call TRBJ2-1; TRBD2 agrees at 10 bases. Germline CDR1 MNHEY, CDR2 SVGEGT. The V gene end was trimmed by 5 bases and the J gene end by 4 bases; junction bases not matched to a gene: 5. The CDR3 is 15 amino acids. CDR3 residues: CASSLAGDWYNEQFF. The CDR3 DNA sequence: TGTGCCAGCAGTCTAGCGGGAGATTGGTACAATGAGCAGTTCTTC.

The rearrangement uses TRBV3-1 (or the pseudogene TRBV3-2) and TRBJ1-1; D remains unclear. With 1 base removed from V and 4 bases from J, the gap between germline ends came to 10 bases. CDR1 and CDR2 (germline): LGHDT, YNNKEL (reference sequence). The CDR3 totals 14 residues. The CDR3 bases are TGTGCCAGCAGCCAAGCGGGAGAGGGCACTGAAGCTTTCTTT. Residues: CASSQAGEGTEAFF.

This clone was seen a few times. The chain employs TRBV20-1 and TRBJ2-7, with 9 bases aligning to TRBD1. V gave up 3 bases and J gave up 5 bases; unmatched junction bases: 11. The CDR3 is 15 residues long. Germline V lookup: CDR1 DFQATT, CDR2 SNEGSKA (reference sequence). Here the CDR3 DNA reads TGCAGTGCTAGTCGAACAGGGGGCTATTCAAACGAGCAGTACTTC. Protein sequence: CSASRTGGYSNEQYF.

The V gene is TRBV19, the J gene TRBJ2-6; 9 bases map to TRBD1. Germline-derived CDR1 and CDR2 are LNHDA and SQIVND (reference sequence). Unmatched junction bases numbered 10, after V lost 5 bases and J lost 2 bases. The CDR3 is made up of 18 amino acids. The CDR3 DNA reads TGTGCCAGTAGTCCGACCGGGACAGGGTCGACTGGGGCCAACGTCCTGACTTTC. This gives the protein CASSPTGTGSTGANVLTF.

CDR3 bases: TGTGCCTGGAGTCGCACAGAGAACACTGAAGCTTTCTTT. The encoded protein is CAWSRTENTEAFF. This chain links TRBV30 with TRBJ1-1; D uncertain. V shed 2 bases and J shed 1 base, with 8 bases lying between them. The germline gives CDR1 GTSNPN, CDR2 SVGIG (reference sequence). The CDR3 loop spans 13 amino acids.

V gene TRBV7-8 combines with J gene TRBJ2-1, with TRBD2 identical over 10 bases. The CDR3 sequence is 14 residues long. CDR1 and CDR2 from the germline V gene are SGHVS and FQNEAQ. V dropped 2 bases and J dropped 7; count of bases not matched to a gene: 2. The CDR3 DNA reads as TGTGCCAGCAGCTTAAGTAGCGGGAGGAATGAGCAGTTCTTC. Residues: CASSLSSGRNEQFF.

This clone came up once. This chain connects TRBV7-2 to TRBJ2-2, with a possible D match to TRBD2 (5 bases). This CDR3 contains 15 residues. V lost 8 bases and J lost 1, with 14 bases in between. The germline V gene has CDR1 SGHTA and CDR2 FQGNSA. CDR3 loop: CASPVGGRNTGELFF. CDR3 sequence (DNA): TGTGCCAGCCCAGTCGGCGGGCGGAACACCGGGGAGCTGTTTTTT.

The chain employs TRBV30 and TRBJ2-1, with 9 bases matching TRBD1. V dropped 8 bases and J dropped 6; count of bases not matched to a gene: 17. Looked up from germline, CDR1 is GTSNPN and CDR2 is SVGIG (reference sequence). The CDR3 totals 16 residues. The CDR3 sequence is CAGESRDREHRNEQFF. In DNA, the CDR3 is TGTGCCGGGGAGTCCAGGGACAGGGAACATCGCAATGAGCAGTTCTTC. The full variable domain, its missing parts supplied by reference TRBV30 and TRBJ2-1, is SQTIHQWPATLVQPVGSPLSLECTVEGTSNPNLYWYRQAAGRGLQLLFYSVGIGQISSEVPQNLSASRPQDRQFILSSKKLLLSDSGFYLCAGESRDREHRNEQFFGPGTRLTVL.

The V and J genes are TRBV29-1 and TRBJ2-5, with 7 bases lining up with TRBD2. The CDR3 sequence is 12 residues long. The V and J ends lost 3 bases and 7 bases, in that order; junction bases with no gene match: 5. Germline V gene sequence: CDR1 SQVTM, CDR2 ANQGSEA. CDR3: CSVDWGRGTQYF. The CDR3 DNA reads TGCAGCGTTGACTGGGGGAGGGGGACCCAGTACTTC.

For this clone: Other DNA variants within this sample encode the same CDR3. V is TRBV7-3 and J is TRBJ1-2; TRBD1 matches at 10 bases. The V and J ends lost 4 bases and 5 bases, in that order; junction bases with no gene match: 1. Germline CDR1 SGHTA, CDR2 FQGTGA. The CDR3 is 13 amino acids. The CDR3 loop is CASSSGQGYGYTF. The CDR3 DNA reads TGTGCCAGCAGCTCGGGACAGGGGTATGGCTACACCTTC.

The genes are TRBV7-3 and TRBJ2-5; TRBD1 might be the D (5 bases). With 1 base removed from V and 2 bases from J, the gap between germline ends came to 8 bases. The germline CDR1 and CDR2 sequences are SGHTA and FQGTGA. This CDR3 comprises 14 residues. CDR3 nucleotides: TGTGCCAGCAGCTTAAGGGGCCCTCAAGAGACCCAGTACTTC. Its translation: CASSLRGPQETQYF. Complete variable domain (other parts from reference TRBV7-3 and TRBJ2-5): GAGVSQTPSNKVTEKGKYVELRCDPISGHTALYWYRQSLGQGPEFLIYFQGTGAADDSGLPNDRFFAVRPEGSVSTLKIQRTERGDSAVYLCASSLRGPQETQYFGPGTRLLVL.

The chain combines TRBV18 with TRBJ2-2; perhaps TRBD1 as D (5 bases). The V and J ends lost 2 bases and 3 bases respectively, with 10 bases between them. Germline V gene sequence: CDR1 KGHSH, CDR2 LQKENI. The CDR3 totals 15 residues. As DNA, the CDR3 is TGTGCCAGCTCACCAAACCAGGGTGACACCGGGGAGCTGTTTTTT. As protein: CASSPNQGDTGELFF.

J is TRBJ1-2 and V is TRBV19; weak D call: TRBD1 (6 bases). Between the trimmed V and J ends, which lost 5 bases and 6 bases, there was a span of 13 bases. This CDR3 spans 13 amino acids. Per germline, CDR1 LNHDA and CDR2 SQIVND (reference sequence). The CDR3 reads CASSRTGRDGYTF. The CDR3 nucleotides read TGTGCCAGTAGTCGAACAGGGCGGGATGGCTACACCTTC. The entire variable domain, with the rest obtained from reference TRBV19 and TRBJ1-2, is as follows: DGGITQSPKYLFRKEGQNVTLSCEQNLNHDAMYWYRQDPGQGLRLIYYSQIVNDFQKGDIAEGYSVSREKKESFPLTVTSAQKNPTAFYLCASSRTGRDGYTFGSGTRLTVV.

In its sample, this clone was seen once. The V call is TRBV10-3, the J call TRBJ2-1, with 10 bases that match TRBD2. This CDR3 is built from 14 residues. Germline V gene lookup returns CDR1 ENHRY and CDR2 SYGVKD. The junction had 1 base not matched to a gene; V was cut back by 2 bases and J by 6 bases. The CDR3 reads CAISETSGTNEQFF. CDR3 DNA: TGTGCCATCAGTGAGACTAGCGGGACCAATGAGCAGTTCTTC.

The chain has TRBV11-2 and TRBJ2-1; D unresolved. Germline lookup yields CDR1 SGHAT and CDR2 FQNNGV. The CDR3 length is 11 residues. With 6 bases removed from V and 8 bases from J, the gap between germline ends came to 8 bases. This chain's CDR3 is CASSPSHEQFF. CDR3 DNA: TGTGCCAGCAGTCCAAGCCATGAGCAGTTCTTC.

This rearrangement joins TRBV7-2 to TRBJ2-7; 8 bases line up with TRBD1. The CDR3 runs to 17 residues. Germline V gene lookup returns CDR1 SGHTA and CDR2 FQGNSA. The V gene end was trimmed by 2 bases and the J gene end by 6 bases; junction bases not matched to a gene: 15. The CDR3 DNA follows: TGTGCCAGCAGCTTAAGGTTTGGACAGGGAAGTTTGAGCGAGCAGTACTTC. This gives the protein CASSLRFGQGSLSEQYF.

The chain employs TRBV11-3 and TRBJ2-7; 10 bases map to TRBD1. Trimming removed 5 bases from V and 1 base from J; junction bases left unmatched: 8. In germline, CDR1 is SGHNT, CDR2 YENEEA. This CDR3 has 16 residues. The CDR3 DNA reads TGTGCCAGCAGCCCAGACTCGGACAGGGGGTCCTACGAGCAGTACTTC. Translation: CASSPDSDRGSYEQYF.

The rearrangement links TRBV10-3 to TRBJ2-7; 13 bases match TRBD2. CDR1 is ENHRY, CDR2 SYGVKD, per germline. V lost 4 bases and J lost 2; bases outside the gene matches: 8. The CDR3 covers 17 residues. This CDR3 is CAISARTSGSLTYEQYF. The CDR3 nucleotides are TGTGCCATCAGTGCTAGGACTAGCGGGAGTCTCACCTACGAGCAGTACTTC.

The gene calls are TRBV7-2 and TRBJ2-2, with 8 nucleotides matching TRBD1. The CDR3 has 18 residues. Germline CDR1 reads SGHTA; CDR2 reads FQGNSA. V gave up 3 bases and J gave up 2 bases; unmatched junction bases: 11. The CDR3 bases are TGTGCCAGCAGCTTGTCGAATAGGGGGACAGGCAACACCGGGGAGCTGTTTTTT. The encoded protein is CASSLSNRGTGNTGELFF.